A single T cell receptor beta chain is shown here with its context. This record comes from a study of blood T cell repertoires in COVID-19. Study at large: There were acute and convalescent COVID-19 samples, and they came from the United States, Italy and Spain.

Repertoires were generated with immunoSEQ multiplex PCR, while TCRdb's copy carries only in-frame clones and drops some. Here the sample spans 300,000 to 350,000 clones, 89% being singletons. Study members were between about 18 and 100 years old and lived in 20 to 25 US regions. The CDR3 extends over 16 amino acids. Germline CDR1 MGHRA, CDR2 YSYEKL. J lost 5 bases, V lost 0 bases, and 5 bases had no gene match. The source material was PBMCs or T cells enriched from blood (not recorded which). The sequence was collected from a woman under 40 who had recovered from COVID-19. This rearrangement joins TRBV4-1 to TRBJ2-1, with 9 bases identical to TRBD2. The CDR3 DNA follows: TGCGCCAGCAGCCAAGATTTGGCTAGCGGGAACAATGAGCAGTTCTTC. Amino acids: CASSQDLASGNNEQFF.